A single sample gave rise to the 4 T cell receptor delta chains below, sequenced in a study of Vδ1+ human thymocytes. Their target antigens are unknown. RNA was extracted from the cells and then reverse transcribed. Multiplex PCR used pooled V-gene forward primers and a constant-region reverse primer to amplify CDR3s. TCRdb ran CATT on the multiplex PCR reads. The profile shows approximately 58,000 delta-chain clones, about 16% of them singletons. Study-wide points: Thymic TRG and TRD repertoires appeared highly polyclonal.

The sequencing sample was made of Vdelta1+ gamma-delta thymocytes from the thymus. As for subset: FACS-sorted CD3+ TCRalphabeta- TCRVdelta1+ TCRVdelta2- thymocytes. These receptors came from a girl under three years old who had congenital heart surgery.

V usage is TRDV1 and J usage is TRDJ1; 13 nucleotides agree with TRDD3. V was clipped by 1 base and J by 0 bases; unmatched bases: 17. Germline CDR1 is TSWWSYY and CDR2 is QGS. The CDR3 spans 22 residues. The CDR3 region is CALGEPLSAYWGIRNYTDKLIF. The CDR3, as DNA: TGTGCTCTTGGGGAACCCCTGTCCGCATACTGGGGGATACGTAACTACACCGATAAACTCATCTTT.

This clone was picked up many times. V and J are TRDV2 and TRDJ3, with 9 bases that match TRDD3. Germline CDR1 is GEAIGNYY and CDR2 is EKD. This CDR3 spans 18 amino acids. The junction had 7 bases not matched to a gene; V was cut back by 5 bases and J by 0 bases. The CDR3 sequence: CACGKVLGDSWDTRQMFF. The CDR3 DNA follows: TGTGCCTGTGGCAAGGTACTGGGGGACTCCTGGGACACCCGACAGATGTTTTTC.

In this sample, this clone turned up a few times. The chain is built from TRDV1 and TRDJ1; TRDD3 might be the D (5 bases). CDR1 TSWWSYY and CDR2 QGS come from the germline V gene. V was trimmed by 0 bases and J by 8 bases, leaving 7 bases between them. This CDR3 has 12 residues. CDR3 in DNA: TGTGCTCTTGGGGAACTAAGATACAAACTCATCTTT. It yields the protein CALGELRYKLIF.

J is TRDJ1 and V is TRDV1, with a possible D match to TRDD2 (8 bases). The CDR3 is made up of 21 amino acids. CDR1 is TSWWSYY and CDR2 is QGS in the germline V gene. The V and J ends lost 1 base and 10 bases respectively, with 37 bases between them. CDR3 DNA: TGTGCTCTTGGGGAACCTCGGGCTTCCTACGGCACCGTGACTGGGGCCCAGGGACTCATCTTT. It yields the protein CALGEPRASYGTVTGAQGLIF.